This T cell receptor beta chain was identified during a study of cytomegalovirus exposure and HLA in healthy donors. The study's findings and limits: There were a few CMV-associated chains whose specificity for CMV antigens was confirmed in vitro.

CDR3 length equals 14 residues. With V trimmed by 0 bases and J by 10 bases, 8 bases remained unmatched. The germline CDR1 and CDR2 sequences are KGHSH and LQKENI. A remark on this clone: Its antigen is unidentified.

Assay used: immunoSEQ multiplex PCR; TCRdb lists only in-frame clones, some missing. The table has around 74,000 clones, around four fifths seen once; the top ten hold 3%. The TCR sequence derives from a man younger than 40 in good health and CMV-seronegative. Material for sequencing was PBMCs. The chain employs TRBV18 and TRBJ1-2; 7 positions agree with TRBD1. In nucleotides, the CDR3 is TGTGCCAGCTCACCACCTAGGCTGACAGGGACCTACACCTTC. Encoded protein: CASSPPRLTGTYTF. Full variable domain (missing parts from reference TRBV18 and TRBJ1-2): NAGVMQNPRHLVRRRGQEARLRCSPMKGHSHVYWYRQLPEEGLKFMVYLQKENIIDESGMPKERFSAEFPKEGPSILRIQQVVRGDSAAYFCASSPPRLTGTYTFGSGTRLTVV.